This is a list of T cell receptor beta chains from one sample in a study of beta chain features in type 1 diabetes. Some clones are missing from TCRdb's copy, which holds only in-frame ones; the method was immunoSEQ multiplex PCR. The sample has 300,000 to 400,000 clones; around 9.3% are singletons. Sequencing input: central memory CD4+ T cells from blood. The source of these receptors is a man aged 25-40 years with type 1 diabetes. Both conserved end residues are part of each CDR3. D genes are given only for firm matches. Expanded clones are given a class, and other clones once, few, many or no size at all.

CASSAYSLQGASNQPQHF TGTGCCAGCAGCGCCTATTCCTTACAGGGGGCGAGCAATCAGCCCCAGCATTTT TRBD1 TRBJ1-5 TRBV7-8 .
CASRTGGGYGYTF TGTGCCTCCAGAACAGGGGGCGGCTATGGCTACACCTTC TRBD1 TRBJ1-2 TRBV27 few
CASSEVDESTDTQYF TGTGCCAGCAGTGAAGTTGACGAGAGCACAGATACGCAGTATTTT . TRBJ2-3 TRBV2 .
CASSGPGQVLNTEAFF TGTGCCAGCAGTGGACCGGGACAGGTATTGAACACTGAAGCTTTCTTT TRBD1 TRBJ1-1 TRBV2 many
CASRSNSNYGYTF TGTGCCAGCAGATCTAACTCTAACTATGGCTACACCTTC . TRBJ1-2 TRBV2 .
CAWSWGNYGYTF TGTGCCTGGAGTTGGGGTAACTATGGCTACACCTTC . TRBJ1-2 TRBV30 .
CASSDGQLGYTF TGCGCCAGCAGCGACGGACAGCTTGGCTACACCTTC . TRBJ1-2 TRBV5-1 many
CASSLQTDNSPLHF TGCGCCAGCAGCTTGCAGACGGATAATTCACCCCTCCACTTT . TRBJ1-6 TRBV5-1 few
CASSSGLPGEQYF TGTGCCAGCTCATCGGGACTACCCGGGGAGCAGTACTTC TRBD2 TRBJ2-7 TRBV18 few
CASSLDDRSPLHF TGTGCCAGCAGCTTGGATGATCGTTCACCCCTCCACTTT . TRBJ1-6 TRBV5-5 few